These T cell receptor beta chains were read from a single sample in a study of OX40 agonist ivuxolimab in advanced cancers. Libraries were prepared by immunoSEQ multiplex PCR; TCRdb keeps only in-frame clonotypes and omits some of them. The table shows approximately 84,000 clones, with around 87% occurring only once. This sample comprised CD4+ or CD8+ T cells sorted from blood, obtained in a trial of the OX40 agonist ivuxolimab. The receptors stem from an adult with an advanced solid tumor such as melanoma, head and neck, liver or kidney cancer. CDR3s include the opening cysteine and the closing phenylalanine or tryptophan. Fields, in order: clone size, J gene, D gene, V gene, CDR3 DNA, CDR3 protein. D genes are given only for firm matches. Not every row has a clone size; where given, it reads once, few, many or a size class.

>NA|TRBJ2-7|NA|TRBV11-3
TGTGCCAGCAGCTTAAGTCACGGCTACGAGCAGTACTTC
CASSLSHGYEQYF
>NA|TRBJ2-1|NA|TRBV28
TGTGCCAGCAGCAAACTGGGGTTCATAAATGAGCAGTTCTTC
CASSKLGFINEQFF
>NA|TRBJ2-2|NA|TRBV4-1
TGCGCCAGCAGCCAAGTATCCGGTTTGAACACCGGGGAGCTGTTTTTT
CASSQVSGLNTGELFF
>NA|TRBJ1-1|NA|TRBV5-6
TGTGCCAGCAGCTCAACCCTACATCCCTTGAACACTGAAGCTTTCTTT
CASSSTLHPLNTEAFF
>NA|TRBJ1-1|TRBD1|TRBV10-3
TGTGCCATCAGGACGACAGGGATGAACACTGAAGCTTTCTTT
CAIRTTGMNTEAFF
>NA|TRBJ2-7|NA|TRBV10-3
TGTGCCATCAGTGTAGATACAGGCCCCTACGAGCAGTACTTC
CAISVDTGPYEQYF
>NA|TRBJ1-5|NA|TRBV15
TGTGCCACCAGCAGAGAAGGGGCGGGCAATCAGCCCCAGCATTTT
CATSREGAGNQPQHF
>once|TRBJ1-6|TRBD1|TRBV7-9
TGTGCCAGCAGTTCCGGACAGGGGGCCCTCTATAATTCACCCCTCCACTTT
CASSSGQGALYNSPLHF
>NA|TRBJ2-2|NA|TRBV5-4
TGTGCCAGCAGTCTTAGCGACACCGGGGAGCTGTTTTTT
CASSLSDTGELFF
>NA|TRBJ1-2|NA|TRBV7-9
TGTGCCAGCAGCTTAGATGTTGCAGATGGCTACACCTTC
CASSLDVADGYTF
>NA|TRBJ1-1|NA|TRBV18
TGTGCCAGCTCACCCAATGCGGGGAGAGGCACTGAAGCTTTCTTT
CASSPNAGRGTEAFF
>few|TRBJ1-2|TRBD1|TRBV6-6
TGTGCCAGCAGTTACTCCGACAGGGTGGAAGGCTACACCTTC
CASSYSDRVEGYTF
>NA|TRBJ2-3|TRBD1|TRBV7-9
TGTGCCAGCAGCACCGGGACAGGCACAGATACGCAGTATTTT
CASSTGTGTDTQYF
>NA|TRBJ1-5|NA|TRBV29-1
TGCAGCGCTGTGGGGGGGGTCGATCAGCCCCAGCATTTT
CSAVGGVDQPQHF
>NA|TRBJ1-4|TRBD1|TRBV27
TGTGCCAGCAGTTTACAGGGGGGGCTGGGAAAACTGTTTTTT
CASSLQGGLGKLFF
>NA|TRBJ2-3|NA|TRBV7-3
TGTGCCAGCAGCTTAACGTTTGGCTCTTCAGATACGCAGTATTTT
CASSLTFGSSDTQYF
>NA|TRBJ1-5|NA|TRBV4-3
TGCGCCAGCAGCCAAGAAACAGGAGCAAGTCAGCCCCAGCATTTT
CASSQETGASQPQHF
>NA|TRBJ1-4|NA|TRBV9
TGTGCCAGCAGCCCTGGGGGGGACAACCGTGAAAAACTGTTTTTT
CASSPGGDNREKLFF
>NA|TRBJ2-7|TRBD1|TRBV25-1
TGTGCCAGCAGTGAAGCAGGGGGCGCGAGCTACGAGCAGTACTTC
CASSEAGGASYEQYF
>NA|TRBJ1-1|NA|TRBV5-1
TGCGCCAGCAGCTTAAACGGGGGGACTGAAGCTTTCTTT
CASSLNGGTEAFF
>NA|TRBJ2-2|NA|TRBV5-1
TGCGCCAGCAGCTTGGTTAACATGAACACCGGGGAGCTGTTTTTT
CASSLVNMNTGELFF
>few|TRBJ1-1|NA|TRBV9
TGTGCCAGCAGCGCCTACAAGGATACTGAAGCTTTCTTT
CASSAYKDTEAFF
>NA|TRBJ1-4|NA|TRBV10-3
TGTGCCATCAGTGAAAGGCCACAGGGATATAATGAAAAACTGTTTTTT
CAISERPQGYNEKLFF
>NA|TRBJ2-3|TRBD2|TRBV11-2
TGTGCCAGCAGCCCCAAGACTAGCGGGAGAGTCACAGATACGCAGTATTTT
CASSPKTSGRVTDTQYF
>NA|TRBJ2-2|NA|TRBV5-1
TGCGCCAGCAGCACGGGAGGACAGGGATCGGCCGGGGAGCTGTTTTTT
CASSTGGQGSAGELFF
>once|TRBJ2-5|TRBD2|TRBV7-7
TGTGCCAGCAGCAAAGCGGGGGGCGGGTTGGAGACCCAGTACTTC
CASSKAGGGLETQYF
>once|TRBJ2-5|NA|TRBV7-2
TGTGCCAGCAGCTTTTATCTCGAGACCCAGTACTTC
CASSFYLETQYF
>NA|TRBJ1-3|NA|TRBV18
TGTGCCAGCTCACCACCGGGACGGGCCAACTCTGGAAACACCATATATTTT
CASSPPGRANSGNTIYF
>NA|TRBJ1-5|NA|TRBV12-5
TGTGCTAGCAAGTGGGGGGGTGATCAGCCCCAGCATTTT
CASKWGGDQPQHF
>NA|TRBJ2-7|TRBD1|TRBV25-1
TGTGCCAGCAGCACGACAGGGAAGAGCGACGAGCAGTACTTC
CASSTTGKSDEQYF
>NA|TRBJ1-1|NA|TRBV11-2
TGTGCCAGCAGCCGCACCTCCGGGACAACTCCTGAAGCTTTCTTT
CASSRTSGTTPEAFF
>NA|TRBJ2-1|TRBD2|TRBV19
TGTGCCAGTAGCCCTAGCGGTGCCTACAATGAGCAGTTCTTC
CASSPSGAYNEQFF
>NA|TRBJ2-5|NA|TRBV28
TGTGCCAGCAGTTTGGTAGCCCAAGAGACCCAGTACTTC
CASSLVAQETQYF
>NA|TRBJ2-7|TRBD1|TRBV7-9
TGTGCCAGCAGCAGAGACAGGGACTCCTACGAGCAGTACTTC
CASSRDRDSYEQYF
>NA|TRBJ1-1|NA|TRBV6-1
TGTGCCAGCAGTCGGACCTTTAACACTGAAGCTTTCTTT
CASSRTFNTEAFF
>NA|TRBJ2-7|TRBD2|TRBV5-1
TGCGCCAGCAGCTCAGTACTAGCGGGAGTAGCTGACGAGCAGTACTTC
CASSSVLAGVADEQYF
>NA|TRBJ2-5|NA|TRBV7-2
TGTGCCAGCAGCTTAGCGTTTGACAGGCAAGAGACCCAGTACTTC
CASSLAFDRQETQYF
>NA|TRBJ2-7|NA|TRBV5-4
TGTGCCAGCAGCTTTATGGGTGGGGAGTACGAGCAGTACTTC
CASSFMGGEYEQYF
>NA|TRBJ2-7|TRBD1|TRBV6-1
TGTGCCAGCAACCAGGGGGTTGGGTACGAGCAGTACTTC
CASNQGVGYEQYF
>NA|TRBJ2-2|TRBD2|TRBV6-6
TGTGCCAGCCCTTCCGGAGTAGCGGGGGACGGGGAGCTGTTTTTT
CASPSGVAGDGELFF
>NA|TRBJ2-1|TRBD2|TRBV2
TGTGCCAGCAGTGAGCGGGAGGCCCGGGGCAATGAGCAGTTCTTC
CASSEREARGNEQFF
>NA|TRBJ1-3|TRBD1|TRBV4-1
TGCGCCAGCAGCCAAGTCAGGGGGTTCACTGGAAACACCATATATTTT
CASSQVRGFTGNTIYF
>few|TRBJ1-1|NA|TRBV7-9
TGTGCCAGCAGCCCGAAATTAAGGATAGGAACTGAAGCTTTCTTT
CASSPKLRIGTEAFF
>NA|TRBJ2-1|NA|TRBV21-1
TGTGCCAGCAGCAAAGGGACAGGGGCCGGGAATGAGCAGTTCTTC
CASSKGTGAGNEQFF
>NA|TRBJ2-1|TRBD1|TRBV5-4
TGTGCCAGCAGCCCTACGACAGGGCCTAGCTCCTACAATGAGCAGTTCTTC
CASSPTTGPSSYNEQFF
>NA|TRBJ2-7|TRBD1|TRBV5-1
TGCGCCAGCAGCCGTCCTGACAGGGAGAACGAGCAGTACTTC
CASSRPDRENEQYF
>NA|TRBJ1-3|TRBD1|TRBV9
TGTGCCAGCAGCGGCACGGGACAGGGAAGAACTCACACCATATATTTT
CASSGTGQGRTHTIYF
>NA|TRBJ2-5|NA|TRBV6-6
TGTGCCAGCAGCACTAACTTGCTCCAAGAGACCCAGTACTTC
CASSTNLLQETQYF
>NA|TRBJ2-7|NA|TRBV2
TGTGCCAGCACGCAGGAGACCTACGAGCAGTACTTC
CASTQETYEQYF
>NA|TRBJ1-4|TRBD1|TRBV16
TGTGCCAGCAGCCGACCGGGACAGGGGAATGAAAAACTGTTTTTT
CASSRPGQGNEKLFF
>once|TRBJ1-6|NA|TRBV7-3
TGTGCCAGCAGCCTACCCCCGGGAGCTCGGAATTCACCCCTCCACTTT
CASSLPPGARNSPLHF
>NA|TRBJ1-2|TRBD1|TRBV29-1
TGCAGCGTCCGGACAGGGTATGGCTACACCTTC
CSVRTGYGYTF
>NA|TRBJ2-7|NA|TRBV21-1
TGTGCCAGCAGCAAAGTAACCGGGGACGAGCAGTACTTC
CASSKVTGDEQYF
>NA|TRBJ2-3|NA|TRBV2
TGTGCCAGCAGTGGGGCCGGAGGGCATACGCAGTATTTT
CASSGAGGHTQYF
>once|TRBJ2-5|NA|TRBV13
TGTGCCAGCAGCTCTCGACTAGTGTTGGGGGAGACCCAGTACTTC
CASSSRLVLGETQYF
>NA|TRBJ2-3|NA|TRBV9
TGTGCCAGCAGCGTTATAGCCTCCACAGATACGCAGTATTTT
CASSVIASTDTQYF
>NA|TRBJ1-2|NA|TRBV25-1
TGTGCCAGCAGTGATCCGGGGGTCAGCGGATATGGCTACACCTTC
CASSDPGVSGYGYTF
>NA|TRBJ1-2|NA|TRBV6-5
TGTGCCAGCAGTTACTCGCTGGGGAACTATGGCTACACCTTC
CASSYSLGNYGYTF